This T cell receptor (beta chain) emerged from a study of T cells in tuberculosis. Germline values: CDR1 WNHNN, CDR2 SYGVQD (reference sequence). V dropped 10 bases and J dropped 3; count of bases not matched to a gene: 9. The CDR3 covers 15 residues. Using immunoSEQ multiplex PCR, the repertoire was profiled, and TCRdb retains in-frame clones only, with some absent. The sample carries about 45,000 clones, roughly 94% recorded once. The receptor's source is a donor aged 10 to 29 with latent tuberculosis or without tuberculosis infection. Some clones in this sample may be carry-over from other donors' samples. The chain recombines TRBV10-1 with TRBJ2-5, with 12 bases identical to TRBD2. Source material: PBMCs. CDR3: CATRTSGIEKETQYF. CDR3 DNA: TGCGCCACCCGGACTAGCGGGATTGAAAAAGAGACCCAGTACTTC.